This entry features one TCR beta chain sequence. This CDR3 comprises 16 residues. The V gene's germline CDR1 is MNHEY and CDR2 SVGAGI. The data were obtained in a study of CD8+ T cells in alopecia areata. cDNA serving as the sequencing template came from extracted, reverse transcribed RNA. Clones were read by immunoSEQ multiplex PCR, and TCRdb kept only the in-frame ones, dropping some. The sample has approximately 200,000 clones; more than 55% are singletons. As for treatment: oral pan-JAK inhibitor, 5-10 mg twice daily. The source was CD4+ T cells sorted from blood, collected at week 4, from a patient treated with tofacitinib. This chain connects TRBV6-5 to TRBJ2-5; D possibly uses TRBD1 or TRBD2 (5 bases each). The end of the DNA fits TRBJ2-7 better, so the J call may be wrong. The source of this sequence is a human donor with alopecia areata. CDR3: CASSYSGDGTQYEQYF. The CDR3 bases are TGTGCCAGCAGTTACTCGGGGGACGGGACCCAATACGAGCAGTACTTC.